The T cell receptor beta chain under discussion was sequenced for a study of CD8 T cells in Susac syndrome. CD8+ and CD4+ T cells circulating in blood were sequenced for TCR beta. TEMRA cells were enriched by FACS, and CD4+ and CD8+ T cells were negatively isolated. The length of the CDR3 is 13 residues. Trimming cost V 6 bases and J 9 bases, with 17 bases left between them. CDR1 SNHLY and CDR2 FYNNEI come from the germline V gene. An amount of RNA that ranged from roughly 0.45 to 1 ug was reverse transcribed with random hexamers. The amplification used immunoSEQ multiplex PCR on TCR beta CDR3; it spanned 54 Vbeta and 13 Jbeta. MiXCR, run by TCRdb on the immunoSEQ multiplex PCR reads, gives a single entry per CDR3 protein. The sample holds 150,000 or so distinct CDR3 sequences, 92% seen once.

This receptor was obtained from a human donor in good health. Material for sequencing was CD4+ T cells from PBMCs. The chain employs TRBV2 and TRBJ1-2; D possibly corresponds to TRBD1 (5 bases). The CDR3 DNA reads TGTGCCAGCAGCGACCGCAGGGATGAGAGCTACACCTTC. This gives the protein CASSDRRDESYTF.